The rows below give T cell receptor beta chains drawn from one sample of a study of blood T cells in healthy people across ages. TCRdb ran MiXCR on the 5' RACE reads and lists one entry per CDR3 protein. The sample lists about 1 million distinct CDR3 sequences, roughly 24% occurring once. These same data were also listed under a study on T cells of mothers and their children.

What was sequenced was blood. Every receptor here comes from a girl aged 2 to 10 in good health. The CDR3 runs from the conserved cysteine through the conserved F or W. D genes are given only for firm matches. Expanded clones get a size class; other rows say once, few or many, or leave the size out.

d_gene: TRBD2
v_gene: TRBV11-2
abundance: many
j_gene: TRBJ2-1
CDR3aa: CASSLGGSGVYNEQFF
CDR3nt: TGTGCCAGCAGCCTTGGTGGTAGCGGGGTTTACAATGAGCAGTTCTTC

d_gene: TRBD2
v_gene: TRBV5-1
abundance: NA
j_gene: TRBJ2-1
CDR3aa: CASWTSGRSDEQFF
CDR3nt: TGCGCCAGCTGGACTAGCGGGAGGAGCGATGAGCAGTTCTTC

d_gene: NA
v_gene: TRBV27
abundance: many
j_gene: TRBJ2-5
CDR3aa: CASSLMTGQETQYF
CDR3nt: TGTGCCAGCAGTTTAATGACAGGCCAAGAGACCCAGTACTTC

d_gene: TRBD2
v_gene: TRBV3-1
abundance: NA
j_gene: TRBJ2-7
CDR3aa: CASRISSGRGEQYF
CDR3nt: TGTGCCAGCAGGATTTCTAGCGGGAGGGGCGAGCAGTACTTC

d_gene: TRBD1
v_gene: TRBV14
abundance: few
j_gene: TRBJ2-5
CDR3aa: CASRPTGQEETQYF
CDR3nt: TGTGCCAGCCGACCGACAGGGCAGGAGGAGACCCAGTACTTC

d_gene: NA
v_gene: TRBV11-2
abundance: NA
j_gene: TRBJ1-2
CDR3aa: CASSSRTLLDYGYTF
CDR3nt: TGTGCCAGCAGTTCTAGAACACTTCTTGACTATGGCTACACCTTC

d_gene: NA
v_gene: TRBV4-1
abundance: few
j_gene: TRBJ2-2
CDR3aa: CASSQAENTGELFF
CDR3nt: TGCGCCAGCAGTCAGGCAGAAAACACCGGGGAGCTGTTTTTT

d_gene: TRBD2
v_gene: TRBV7-2
abundance: NA
j_gene: TRBJ2-1
CDR3aa: CASSLGGASGVRNEQFF
CDR3nt: TGTGCCAGCAGCTTAGGTGGAGCTAGCGGGGTTAGAAATGAGCAGTTCTTC

d_gene: NA
v_gene: TRBV28
abundance: NA
j_gene: TRBJ1-2
CDR3aa: CASSLSLGGAYGYTF
CDR3nt: TGTGCCAGCAGTTTATCCCTCGGGGGGGCGTATGGCTACACCTTC

d_gene: TRBD2
v_gene: TRBV10-3
abundance: NA
j_gene: TRBJ2-2
CDR3aa: CAILGGDTGELFF
CDR3nt: TGTGCCATCCTGGGAGGGGACACCGGGGAGCTGTTTTTT

d_gene: NA
v_gene: TRBV9
abundance: NA
j_gene: TRBJ1-1
CDR3aa: CASSVAGGEAFF
CDR3nt: TGTGCCAGCAGCGTAGCCGGAGGTGAAGCTTTCTTT

d_gene: TRBD1
v_gene: TRBV19
abundance: NA
j_gene: TRBJ2-7
CDR3aa: CASSMGTGREQYF
CDR3nt: TGTGCCAGTAGTATGGGGACAGGGCGCGAGCAGTACTTC

d_gene: NA
v_gene: TRBV6-5
abundance: NA
j_gene: TRBJ1-6
CDR3aa: CASSYSTRSSPLHF
CDR3nt: TGTGCCAGCAGTTACTCGACAAGGAGTTCACCCCTCCACTTT

d_gene: NA
v_gene: TRBV27
abundance: NA
j_gene: TRBJ2-1
CDR3aa: CASSLSPNFSYNEQFF
CDR3nt: TGTGCCAGCTCCTTAAGCCCGAATTTCTCCTACAATGAGCAGTTCTTC

d_gene: TRBD2
v_gene: TRBV6-2/TRBV6-3
abundance: NA
j_gene: TRBJ2-5
CDR3aa: CASSSLSTSGALQETQYF
CDR3nt: TGTGCCAGCAGTTCCCTATCGACTAGCGGAGCCCTACAAGAGACCCAGTACTTC

d_gene: NA
v_gene: TRBV29-1
abundance: few
j_gene: TRBJ2-6
CDR3aa: CSVQDSSGANVLTF
CDR3nt: TGCAGCGTTCAGGACAGCTCTGGGGCCAACGTCCTGACTTTC

d_gene: TRBD2
v_gene: TRBV5-1
abundance: NA
j_gene: TRBJ2-6
CDR3aa: CASSWGPELAGSSGANVLTF
CDR3nt: TGCGCCAGCAGCTGGGGACCTGAACTAGCGGGGAGCTCTGGGGCCAACGTCCTGACTTTC

d_gene: NA
v_gene: TRBV2
abundance: many
j_gene: TRBJ2-3
CDR3aa: CASSLQGTGTDTQYF
CDR3nt: TGTGCCAGCAGTCTCCAGGGTACGGGCACAGATACGCAGTATTTT

d_gene: TRBD2
v_gene: TRBV29-1
abundance: NA
j_gene: TRBJ2-1
CDR3aa: CSVQGLAGGPPDNEQFF
CDR3nt: TGCAGCGTCCAAGGACTAGCGGGAGGACCCCCGGACAATGAGCAGTTCTTC

d_gene: NA
v_gene: TRBV29-1
abundance: few
j_gene: TRBJ2-5
CDR3aa: CSAYGEETQYF
CDR3nt: TGCAGCGCCTACGGGGAGGAGACCCAGTACTTC

d_gene: NA
v_gene: TRBV10-2
abundance: few
j_gene: TRBJ2-3
CDR3aa: CASSETAGVQDTQYF
CDR3nt: TGCGCCAGCAGTGAGACAGCGGGCGTACAAGATACGCAGTATTTT

d_gene: TRBD2
v_gene: TRBV2
abundance: NA
j_gene: TRBJ2-1
CDR3aa: CASSEAAASGGNEQFF
CDR3nt: TGTGCCAGCAGTGAAGCGGCCGCTAGCGGGGGTAATGAGCAGTTCTTC

d_gene: TRBD1
v_gene: TRBV7-9
abundance: few
j_gene: TRBJ2-7
CDR3aa: CASSLDTDRAAYEQYF
CDR3nt: TGTGCCAGCAGCTTAGACACCGACAGGGCGGCCTACGAGCAGTACTTC

d_gene: TRBD2
v_gene: TRBV4-1
abundance: NA
j_gene: TRBJ2-3
CDR3aa: CASSSGGLSDTQYF
CDR3nt: TGCGCCAGCAGCAGCGGGGGGCTGTCTGATACGCAGTATTTT

d_gene: NA
v_gene: TRBV4-1
abundance: NA
j_gene: TRBJ2-1
CDR3aa: CASSQLPSGNEQFF
CDR3nt: TGCGCCAGCAGCCAGCTCCCTTCTGGCAATGAGCAGTTCTTC

d_gene: NA
v_gene: TRBV12-3/TRBV12-4
abundance: NA
j_gene: TRBJ1-2
CDR3aa: CASSSRQLDYGYTF
CDR3nt: TGTGCCAGCAGTTCCCGACAGCTTGACTATGGCTACACCTTC

d_gene: NA
v_gene: TRBV2
abundance: NA
j_gene: TRBJ2-7
CDR3aa: CASSVDSGSNAEQYF
CDR3nt: TGTGCCAGCAGCGTAGACTCCGGGTCTAACGCCGAGCAGTACTTC

d_gene: TRBD2
v_gene: TRBV4-1
abundance: once
j_gene: TRBJ2-1
CDR3aa: CASSQDPREGQFF
CDR3nt: TGCGCCAGCAGCCAAGACCCACGGGAGGGGCAGTTCTTC

d_gene: NA
v_gene: TRBV29-1
abundance: few
j_gene: TRBJ2-7
CDR3aa: CSVEADRTYEQYF
CDR3nt: TGCAGCGTTGAGGCGGACAGAACCTACGAGCAGTACTTC

d_gene: NA
v_gene: TRBV20-1
abundance: NA
j_gene: TRBJ2-7
CDR3aa: CSARRYASYEQYF
CDR3nt: TGCAGTGCTAGGAGATACGCCTCCTACGAGCAGTACTTC

d_gene: NA
v_gene: TRBV20-1
abundance: few
j_gene: TRBJ1-2
CDR3aa: CSARGWRQTFGYGYTF
CDR3nt: TGCAGTGCTAGAGGCTGGCGGCAGACTTTTGGCTATGGCTACACCTTC

d_gene: NA
v_gene: TRBV6-6
abundance: few
j_gene: TRBJ1-5
CDR3aa: CASAQGVNQPQHF
CDR3nt: TGTGCCAGCGCGCAGGGTGTTAATCAGCCCCAGCATTTT

d_gene: NA
v_gene: TRBV20-1
abundance: NA
j_gene: TRBJ2-5
CDR3aa: CSATPPSGGAGEETQYF
CDR3nt: TGCAGTGCTACACCTCCTTCGGGGGGCGCGGGTGAGGAGACCCAGTACTTC

d_gene: NA
v_gene: TRBV12-3/TRBV12-4
abundance: NA
j_gene: TRBJ2-2
CDR3aa: CASTPENRGELFF
CDR3nt: TGTGCCAGCACCCCCGAAAATCGGGGGGAGCTGTTTTTT

d_gene: NA
v_gene: TRBV5-1
abundance: few
j_gene: TRBJ1-4
CDR3aa: CASSLVEATNEKLFF
CDR3nt: TGCGCCAGCAGCTTGGTCGAGGCAACTAATGAAAAACTGTTTTTT

d_gene: NA
v_gene: TRBV6-6
abundance: few
j_gene: TRBJ2-5
CDR3aa: CASSYDGGVWETQYF
CDR3nt: TGTGCCAGCAGTTACGACGGCGGGGTATGGGAGACCCAGTACTTC

d_gene: NA
v_gene: TRBV12-3/TRBV12-4
abundance: NA
j_gene: TRBJ1-2
CDR3aa: CASSWTVANYGYTF
CDR3nt: TGTGCCAGCAGCTGGACAGTAGCTAACTATGGCTACACCTTC

d_gene: NA
v_gene: TRBV10-3
abundance: NA
j_gene: TRBJ1-3
CDR3aa: CAISERQNTIYF
CDR3nt: TGTGCCATCAGTGAACGGCAAAACACCATATATTTT

d_gene: NA
v_gene: TRBV4-3
abundance: NA
j_gene: TRBJ2-5
CDR3aa: CASSQDSGGEEYF
CDR3nt: TGCGCCAGCAGCCAAGATTCGGGTGGGGAGGAGTACTTC

d_gene: NA
v_gene: TRBV28
abundance: few
j_gene: TRBJ1-1
CDR3aa: CASTPQQGRGAFF
CDR3nt: TGTGCCAGCACCCCTCAACAGGGACGGGGAGCTTTCTTT

d_gene: NA
v_gene: TRBV11-2
abundance: few
j_gene: TRBJ2-3
CDR3aa: CASTTAGGIDTQYF
CDR3nt: TGTGCCAGCACCACGGCAGGGGGGATCGATACGCAGTATTTT

d_gene: NA
v_gene: TRBV20-1
abundance: NA
j_gene: TRBJ2-7
CDR3aa: CSATQVVHEQYF
CDR3nt: TGCAGTGCTACCCAGGTAGTCCACGAGCAGTACTTC

d_gene: NA
v_gene: TRBV5-1
abundance: NA
j_gene: TRBJ2-7
CDR3aa: CASSLVPGREQYF
CDR3nt: TGTGCCAGCAGCTTAGTCCCCGGACGTGAGCAGTACTTC